The clone carrying this T cell receptor beta chain has a single count. Sequencing of TCR beta was performed on blood CD8+ T cells and on blood CD4+ T cells. Diagnostic criteria defined recently for definite or probable disease were met by the Susac syndrome patients. Negative isolation was used for CD8+ and CD4+ T cells, and FACS enrichment was applied to TEMRA cells. The sample belongs to a study of CD8 T cells in Susac syndrome. At the level of the study: Each patient with Susac syndrome, at the time of blood draw, was therapy-naive, on corticosteroids, or on intravenous immunoglobulin alone.

An amount of RNA that ranged from about 0.45 to 1 ug was reverse transcribed with random hexamers. TCRdb passed the immunoSEQ multiplex PCR reads through MiXCR, listing each CDR3 protein once. Here the sample spans about 180,000 distinct CDR3 sequences, about 95% being singletons. With 1 base clipped from V and 7 bases from J, the junction kept 0 bases outside the gene matches. From germline, CDR1 is GTSNPN and CDR2 SVGIG (reference sequence). The CDR3 runs 11 residues. The material sequenced was CD4+ T cells from PBMCs. The rearrangement uses TRBV30 and TRBJ1-2; the match to TRBD1 covers 7 bases. The TCR sequence derives from a human donor with Susac syndrome. As DNA, the CDR3 is TGTGCCTGGAGTGCAGGGGGTGGCTACACCTTC. It yields the protein CAWSAGGGYTF. Full variable domain (rest looked up from reference TRBV30 and TRBJ1-2): SQTIHQWPATLVQPVGSPLSLECTVEGTSNPNLYWYRQAAGRGLQLLFYSVGIGQISSEVPQNLSASRPQDRQFILSSKKLLLSDSGFYLCAWSAGGGYTFGSGTRLTVV.